This record concerns one T cell receptor beta chain sequence. Its antigen is currently unknown. Sequenced material consisted of expressed TCRB transcripts (all of the isolated RNA was reverse transcribed). This table comes from immunoSEQ multiplex PCR, and its TCRdb copy is limited to in-frame clones, with some not included. The sample lists about 240,000 clones, 25% to 30% seen once, with roughly 4.1% in the top ten. These data are taken from a study of beta chain features in type 1 diabetes. General study points: Reduced insertions and increased deletions marked VDJ junctions in type 1 diabetes patients.

This CDR3 is built from 16 residues. V trimming: 2 bases; J trimming: 6 bases; junction bases outside the gene matches: 5. The germline CDR1 and CDR2 sequences are MDHEN and SYDVKM. By way of CD45RO/CCR7/CD25/CD127/CD95/CD27, the CD4+ regulatory, stem cell-like memory, central memory and naive cells were sorted. The receptor was isolated from a man aged 25 to 40 in good health. V is TRBV28 and J is TRBJ2-1, with 12 bases identical to TRBD2. Material for sequencing was central memory CD4+ T cells from blood. The CDR3, as DNA: TGTGCCAGCAGTTTACGAGGACTAGCGGGATCCAATGAGCAGTTCTTC. It specifies CASSLRGLAGSNEQFF.